The T cell receptor beta chain described here comes from a study of blood T cells in healthy people across ages. CDR1 and CDR2 (germline): SGHRS, YFSETQ. V dropped 4 bases and J dropped 2; count of bases not matched to a gene: 7. CDR3 length: 15 amino acids. For the second PCR, which ran for roughly 7 to 11 cycles, a sample-barcoded 5' primer and a J-beta primer mix were used. TCRdb itself ran the 5' RACE reads through MiXCR, one entry per CDR3 protein. The sample includes 1.6 million or so distinct CDR3 sequences, around 35% of them seen just once. This clonotype has a handful of counts. The chain joins TRBV5-1 to TRBJ2-5, with 8 bases matching TRBD2. This TCR came from a young woman in good health. The sequenced sample consisted of blood. In nucleotides, the CDR3 is TGCGCCAGCAGCCGGGAGGGTGCCGAGCAAGAGACCCAGTACTTC. Translating gives CASSREGAEQETQYF.